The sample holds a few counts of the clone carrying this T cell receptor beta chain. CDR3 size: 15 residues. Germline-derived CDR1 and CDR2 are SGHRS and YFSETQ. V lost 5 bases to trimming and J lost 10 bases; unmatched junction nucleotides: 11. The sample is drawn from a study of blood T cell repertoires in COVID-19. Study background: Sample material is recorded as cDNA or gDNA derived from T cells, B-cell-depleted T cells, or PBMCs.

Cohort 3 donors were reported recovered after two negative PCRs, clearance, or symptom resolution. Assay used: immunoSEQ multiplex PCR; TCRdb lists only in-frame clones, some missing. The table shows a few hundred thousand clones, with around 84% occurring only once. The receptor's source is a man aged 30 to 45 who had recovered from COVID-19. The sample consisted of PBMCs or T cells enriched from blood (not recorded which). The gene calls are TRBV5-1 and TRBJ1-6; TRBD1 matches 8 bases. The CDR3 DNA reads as TGCGCCAGCAGGGAGGACAGGGCCTTTAGATCACCCCTCCACTTT. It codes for CASREDRAFRSPLHF.